The present T cell receptor beta chain was sequenced within a study of human CD8 memory T cell subsets. Whole-study findings and limits: Overlapping only minimally, the repertoires of stem-like memory and precursor exhausted T cells were largely separate from each other. Stem-like memory and precursor exhausted T cells were similarly highly diverse; effector memory cells were not.

The germline gives CDR1 KGHSH, CDR2 LQKENI. This CDR3 has 12 amino acids. This clonotype shows up as medium-sized (0.01 to 0.1%) by frequency. Its antigen is undetermined. Memory CD8+ T cells of the stem-like type (TSTEM) were CCR7+ PD-1- TIGIT-. UMI-labeled 5' RACE was the method by which TCR beta libraries were made. Following a re-call of the 5' RACE reads, TCRdb has one entry per CDR3 protein and lacks DNA. This listing includes 17,000 or so distinct CDR3 sequences. This TCR was sampled from a human donor in good health. V and J are TRBV18 and TRBJ2-7. Input material: CD8+ stem-like memory T cells (TSCM and TCM) sorted from PBMCs. This sample's subset: stem-like memory CD8 T cells (TSTEM), CCR7+ PD-1- TIGIT-. CDR3 residues: CASSIDSYEQYF.